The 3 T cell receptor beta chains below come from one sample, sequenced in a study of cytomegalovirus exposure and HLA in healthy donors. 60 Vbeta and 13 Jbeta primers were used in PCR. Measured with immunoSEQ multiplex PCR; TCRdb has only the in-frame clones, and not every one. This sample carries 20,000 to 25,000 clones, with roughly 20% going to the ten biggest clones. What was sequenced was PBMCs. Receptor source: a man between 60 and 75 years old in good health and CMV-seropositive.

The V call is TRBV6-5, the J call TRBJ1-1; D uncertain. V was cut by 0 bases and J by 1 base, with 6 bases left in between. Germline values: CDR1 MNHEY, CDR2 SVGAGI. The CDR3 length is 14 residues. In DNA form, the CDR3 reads TGTGCCAGCAGTTACTCGAGGTCGAACACTGAAGCTTTCTTT. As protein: CASSYSRSNTEAFF.

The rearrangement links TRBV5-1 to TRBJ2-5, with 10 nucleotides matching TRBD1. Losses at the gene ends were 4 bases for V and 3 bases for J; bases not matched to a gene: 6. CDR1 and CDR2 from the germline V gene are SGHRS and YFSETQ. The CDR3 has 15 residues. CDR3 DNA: TGCGCCAGCAGCCTTACCGGGACAGGGGAAGAGACCCAGTACTTC. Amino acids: CASSLTGTGEETQYF.

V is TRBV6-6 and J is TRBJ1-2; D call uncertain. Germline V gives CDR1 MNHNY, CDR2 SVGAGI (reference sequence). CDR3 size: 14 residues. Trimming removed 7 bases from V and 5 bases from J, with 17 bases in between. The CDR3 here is CASNAGLGEYGYTF. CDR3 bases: TGTGCCAGCAACGCAGGATTGGGTGAATATGGCTACACCTTC.